Each of the 18 T cell receptor beta chains below was sequenced from the same sample in a study of blood T cells in healthy people across ages. A second PCR of about 7 to 12 cycles used a sample-barcoded 5' primer and a J-beta primer mix. TCRdb re-called the 5' RACE reads through MiXCR, storing one row per CDR3 protein. The table lists approximately 780,000 distinct CDR3 sequences, more than 25% of them singletons. These sequences were also reported in another study, on T cells of mothers and their children.

The sample comprised blood. The receptor source for this set is a boy younger than 18 in good health.

Only a few counts were recorded for this clonotype. The chain has TRBV29-1 and TRBJ2-7; possible D gene TRBD2, 5 bases. Trimming took off 6 bases at V and 7 bases at J, with 16 bases between the two ends. Per the germline V gene, CDR1 is SQVTM and CDR2 is ANQGSEA. This CDR3 spans 12 amino acids. In DNA, the CDR3 is TGCAGCGTGGACGGCAGCGGATGGGAGCAGTACTTC. Protein product: CSVDGSGWEQYF.

This clonotype was recorded a few times. The gene calls are TRBV3-1 and TRBJ2-2; D possibly corresponds to TRBD1 (5 bases). Germline CDR1 and CDR2: LGHDT and YNNKEL (reference sequence). There are 14 residues in the CDR3. V was pared by 0 bases and J by 6 bases, with 8 bases between. The CDR3 region has the DNA TGTGCCAGCAGCCAAGAGTCAGGGTCCGGGGAGCTGTTTTTT. The encoded protein is CASSQESGSGELFF.

J is TRBJ2-5 and V is TRBV20-1, with D tentatively TRBD1 (5 bases). The CDR3 loop spans 12 amino acids. CDR1 is DFQATT and CDR2 is SNEGSKA in the germline V gene (reference sequence). V was pared by 7 bases and J by 7 bases, with 16 bases between. As DNA, the CDR3 is TGCAGTGTCAGAAAGGTCCAGGGGACCCAGTACTTC. It codes for CSVRKVQGTQYF.

There are a few counts of this clonotype. The chain joins TRBV19 to TRBJ2-5; 7 bases agree with TRBD2. Germline trimming cut 7 bases from V and 5 bases from J; bases unmatched to any gene: 7. The length of the CDR3 is 13 residues. CDR1 and CDR2 (germline): LNHDA, SQIVND (reference sequence). The CDR3 reads CASTSGTTETQYF. For the CDR3, the DNA is TGTGCCAGTACCTCCGGGACTACCGAGACCCAGTACTTC.

The chain recombines TRBV9 with TRBJ2-1; D call uncertain. Germline-derived CDR1 and CDR2 are SGDLS and YYNGEE. CDR3 size: 16 residues. Trimming stripped 0 bases from V and 0 bases from J, with 10 bases between. CDR3 sequence: CASSVGAVSSYNEQFF. The CDR3 coding sequence is TGTGCCAGCAGCGTAGGGGCCGTGAGCTCCTACAATGAGCAGTTCTTC.

Points on this clonotype: One end of the junction does not line up with germline, which may come from a read error. The chain uses TRBV12-3 or TRBV12-4 and TRBJ2-1; a possible D gene is TRBD1 (5 bases). This CDR3 has 13 residues. This CDR3 is CASNQGFYNGQFF. The CDR3 nucleotides read TGTGCCAGCAACCAGGGCTTCTACAATGGGCAGTTCTTC.

V gene TRBV9 combines with J gene TRBJ1-5, with D perhaps matching TRBD1 (5 bases). The CDR3 sequence is 15 residues long. Trimming left V 2 bases short and J 4 bases short, with 13 bases between. Germline-derived CDR1 and CDR2 are SGDLS and YYNGEE. The CDR3 bases are TGTGCCAGCAGCGTCCACGGGGGTGCTAATCAGCCCCAGCATTTT. Protein: CASSVHGGANQPQHF.

This clonotype was counted between two and nine times. This chain connects TRBV6-1 to TRBJ1-1; D ambiguous. This CDR3 is built from 16 residues. Between the trimmed V and J ends, which lost 7 bases and 0 bases, there was a span of 18 bases. Germline-derived CDR1 and CDR2 are MNHNS and SASEGT. The CDR3 DNA reads TGTGCCAGCAACAACCTACAGCGGGGTATGAACACTGAAGCTTTCTTT. It is translated as CASNNLQRGMNTEAFF.

There are a few counts of this clonotype. The chain's CDR3 is CASSQGLVRSTQYF. CDR3 in DNA: TGTGCCAGCAGCCAGGGACTAGTAAGGAGTACGCAGTATTTT. V and J are TRBV9 and TRBJ2-3; 8 bases align to TRBD2. CDR3 size: 14 residues. Germline CDR1 reads SGDLS; CDR2 reads YYNGEE. V lost 4 bases, J lost 8 bases, and 9 bases stayed unmatched.

The chain uses TRBV5-1 and TRBJ2-2; D perhaps matches TRBD2 (7 bases). The germline V gene has CDR1 SGHRS and CDR2 YFSETQ. V shed 7 bases and J shed 0 bases, with 16 bases lying between them. This CDR3 has 16 residues. This CDR3 is CASSGGARANTGELFF. DNA for the CDR3: TGCGCCAGCTCTGGGGGGGCTAGAGCGAACACCGGGGAGCTGTTTTTT.

This clonotype was counted only a few times. This chain joins TRBV5-1 and TRBJ2-5; D gene unclear. The germline V gene encodes CDR1 SGHRS and CDR2 YFSETQ. The CDR3 covers 13 residues. Between the trimmed V and J ends, which lost 4 bases and 3 bases, there was a span of 10 bases. The CDR3 spells CASSPDPEETQYF. The CDR3 DNA follows: TGCGCCAGCAGCCCGGATCCGGAAGAGACCCAGTACTTC.

This clonotype was counted between two and nine times. This sequence joins TRBV20-1 and TRBJ2-1; the D gene could be TRBD1 or TRBD2 (5 bases each). The J call may be in error: the DNA end matches TRBJ2-5 better. The CDR3 has 15 residues. The germline gives CDR1 DFQATT, CDR2 SNEGSKA (reference sequence). The CDR3, as DNA: TGCAGTGCTCCTCAACGGAAGTCATGGGGGGAGACCCAGTACTTC. Encoded protein: CSAPQRKSWGETQYF.

In DNA form, the CDR3 reads TGCAGTGCCCGTAACTTGGGCGGGGGCCTGTTTTTT. It translates to CSARNLGGGLFF. The chain combines TRBV20-1 with TRBJ1-4; D may be TRBD1 (6 bases). The germline V gene has CDR1 DFQATT and CDR2 SNEGSKA (reference sequence). This CDR3 has 12 residues. Between the trimmed V and J ends, which lost 6 bases and 14 bases, there was a span of 19 bases.

This clonotype has only a few counts. The V and J genes are TRBV5-1 and TRBJ2-2; tentative D call: TRBD1 (6 bases). This CDR3 is 15 amino acids long. Looked up from germline, CDR1 is SGHRS and CDR2 is YFSETQ. The V end was cut by 3 bases, the J end by 5 bases, with 14 bases between. CDR3 DNA sequence: TGCGCCAGCAGCTCGGCAGGGGAAATAACCGGGGAGCTGTTTTTT. This encodes CASSSAGEITGELFF.

This clonotype was seen a handful of times. This sequence joins TRBV12-3 or TRBV12-4 and TRBJ2-1; D is perhaps TRBD2 (5 bases). The CDR3 contains 15 residues. V was cut by 5 bases and J by 0 bases, with 11 bases left in between. CDR3 residues: CASSPLRGSYNEQFF. The CDR3 DNA reads as TGTGCCAGCAGTCCCTTACGGGGCTCCTACAATGAGCAGTTCTTC.

This clonotype occurred a few times. V usage is TRBV3-1 and J usage is TRBJ2-5, with TRBD2 matching over 8 bases. The DNA end lines up better with TRBJ2-1; the J call may be wrong. Germline values: CDR1 LGHDT, CDR2 YNNKEL (reference sequence). There are 16 residues in the CDR3. CDR3 DNA: TGTGCCAGCAGCCAGCTTATTGGGACTAGTGCCGATGAGCAGTTCTTC. It encodes CASSQLIGTSADEQFF.

There are a few counts of this clonotype. The chain couples TRBV6-5 to TRBJ2-5, with D perhaps matching TRBD1 (6 bases). Matching the DNA end better, TRBJ2-7 makes the J call doubtful. The germline CDR1 and CDR2 sequences are MNHEY and SVGAGI. CDR3 size: 14 residues. CDR3 nucleotides: TGTGCCAGCAGTTACGGGGACAACGCCTACGAGCAGTACTTC. Amino acids: CASSYGDNAYEQYF.

The rearrangement joins TRBV5-1 to TRBJ1-1; D not certain. The V end was cut by 5 bases, the J end by 6 bases, with 14 bases between. The CDR3 contains 13 residues. In germline, CDR1 is SGHRS, CDR2 YFSETQ. CDR3 DNA: TGCGCCAGCAGACTGGGATTTGGGGCTGAAGCTTTCTTT. Translated, it gives CASRLGFGAEAFF.